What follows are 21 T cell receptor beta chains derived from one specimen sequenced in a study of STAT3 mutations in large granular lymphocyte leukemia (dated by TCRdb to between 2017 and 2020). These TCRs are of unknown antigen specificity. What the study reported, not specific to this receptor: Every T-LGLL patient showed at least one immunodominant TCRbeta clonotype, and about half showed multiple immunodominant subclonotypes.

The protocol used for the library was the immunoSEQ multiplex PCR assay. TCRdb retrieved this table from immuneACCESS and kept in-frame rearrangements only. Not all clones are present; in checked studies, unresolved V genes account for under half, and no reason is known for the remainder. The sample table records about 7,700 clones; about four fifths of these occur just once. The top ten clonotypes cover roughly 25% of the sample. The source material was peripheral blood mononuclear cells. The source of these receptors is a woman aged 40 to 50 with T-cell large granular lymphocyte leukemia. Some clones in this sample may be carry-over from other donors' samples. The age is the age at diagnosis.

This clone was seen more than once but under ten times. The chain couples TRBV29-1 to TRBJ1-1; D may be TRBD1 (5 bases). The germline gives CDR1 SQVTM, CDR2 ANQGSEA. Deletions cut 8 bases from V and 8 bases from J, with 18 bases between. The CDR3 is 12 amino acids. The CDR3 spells CSSTPSGQEAFF. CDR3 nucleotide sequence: TGCAGCAGTACCCCCTCAGGACAAGAAGCTTTCTTT.

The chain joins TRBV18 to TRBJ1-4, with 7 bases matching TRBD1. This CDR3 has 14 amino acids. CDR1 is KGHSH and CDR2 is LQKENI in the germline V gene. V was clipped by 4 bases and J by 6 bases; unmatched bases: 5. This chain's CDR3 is CASSLGQGDEKLFF. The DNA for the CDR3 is TGTGCCAGCTCACTGGGCCAGGGGGATGAAAAACTGTTTTTT.

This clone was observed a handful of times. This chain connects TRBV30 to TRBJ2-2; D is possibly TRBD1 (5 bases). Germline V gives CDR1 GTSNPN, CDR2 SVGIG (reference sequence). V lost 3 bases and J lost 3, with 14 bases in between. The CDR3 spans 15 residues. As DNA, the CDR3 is TGTGCCTGGAGCGGCAGGACAAGGGACACCGGGGAGCTGTTTTTT. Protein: CAWSGRTRDTGELFF. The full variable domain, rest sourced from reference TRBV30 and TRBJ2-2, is SQTIHQWPATLVQPVGSPLSLECTVEGTSNPNLYWYRQAAGRGLQLLFYSVGIGQISSEVPQNLSASRPQDRQFILSSKKLLLSDSGFYLCAWSGRTRDTGELFFGEGSRLTVL.

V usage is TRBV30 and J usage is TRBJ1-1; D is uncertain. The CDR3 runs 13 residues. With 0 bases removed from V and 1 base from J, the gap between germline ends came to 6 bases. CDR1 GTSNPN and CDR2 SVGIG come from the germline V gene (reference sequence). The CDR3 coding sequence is TGTGCCTGGAGTGTATTCCAGAACACTGAAGCTTTCTTT. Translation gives CAWSVFQNTEAFF.

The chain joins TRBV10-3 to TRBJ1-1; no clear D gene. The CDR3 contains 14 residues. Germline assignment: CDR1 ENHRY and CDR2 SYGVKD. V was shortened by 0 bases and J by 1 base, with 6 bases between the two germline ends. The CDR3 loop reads CAISESRANTEAFF. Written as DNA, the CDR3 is TGTGCCATCAGTGAGTCGAGGGCGAACACTGAAGCTTTCTTT.

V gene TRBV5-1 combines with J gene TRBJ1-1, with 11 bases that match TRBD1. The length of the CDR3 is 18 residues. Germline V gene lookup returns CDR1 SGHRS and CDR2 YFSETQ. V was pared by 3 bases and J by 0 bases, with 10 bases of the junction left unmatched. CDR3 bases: TGCGCCAGCAGCTGGCTCGGGACAGGGGGTACCATGAACACTGAAGCTTTCTTT. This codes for CASSWLGTGGTMNTEAFF.

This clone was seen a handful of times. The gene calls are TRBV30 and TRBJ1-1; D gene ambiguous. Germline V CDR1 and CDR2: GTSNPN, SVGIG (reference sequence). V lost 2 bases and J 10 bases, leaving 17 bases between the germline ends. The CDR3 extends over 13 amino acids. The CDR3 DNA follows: TGTGCCTGGAGTCGCGCCCTCGGGTGGGGAGCTTTCTTT. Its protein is CAWSRALGWGAFF. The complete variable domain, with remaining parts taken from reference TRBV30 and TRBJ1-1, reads SQTIHQWPATLVQPVGSPLSLECTVEGTSNPNLYWYRQAAGRGLQLLFYSVGIGQISSEVPQNLSASRPQDRQFILSSKKLLLSDSGFYLCAWSRALGWGAFFGQGTRLTVV.

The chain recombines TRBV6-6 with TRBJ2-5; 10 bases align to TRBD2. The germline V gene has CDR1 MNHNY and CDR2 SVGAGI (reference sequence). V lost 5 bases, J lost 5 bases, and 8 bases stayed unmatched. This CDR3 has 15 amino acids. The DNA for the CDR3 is TGTGCCAGCAGTCCCGCGCTAGCGGGGGAGGAGACCCAGTACTTC. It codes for CASSPALAGEETQYF.

The CDR3 spells CASSLDGNQPQHF. The CDR3 nucleotides read TGTGCCAGCAGCTTAGACGGAAATCAGCCCCAGCATTTT. V is TRBV7-9 and J is TRBJ1-5; no reliable D call. Trimming pared 1 base from V and 4 bases from J, leaving 5 bases between. Per the germline V gene, CDR1 is SEHNR and CDR2 is FQNEAQ (reference sequence). The CDR3 has 13 residues.

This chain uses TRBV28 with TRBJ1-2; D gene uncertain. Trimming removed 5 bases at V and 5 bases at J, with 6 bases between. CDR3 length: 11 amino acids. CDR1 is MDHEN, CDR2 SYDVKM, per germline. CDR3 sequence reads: CASSREYGYTF. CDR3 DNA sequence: TGTGCCAGCAGTCGCGAATATGGCTACACCTTC.

CDR3 sequence: CASSPATGKGYEQYF. DNA for the CDR3: TGTGCCAGCAGCCCCGCGACGGGGAAGGGATACGAGCAGTACTTC. The rearrangement uses TRBV5-4 and TRBJ2-7; D might be TRBD2 (5 bases). Germline V gene lookup returns CDR1 SGHNT and CDR2 YYREEE (reference sequence). Between the trimmed V and J ends, which lost 4 bases and 4 bases, there was a span of 18 bases. This CDR3 region has 15 residues.

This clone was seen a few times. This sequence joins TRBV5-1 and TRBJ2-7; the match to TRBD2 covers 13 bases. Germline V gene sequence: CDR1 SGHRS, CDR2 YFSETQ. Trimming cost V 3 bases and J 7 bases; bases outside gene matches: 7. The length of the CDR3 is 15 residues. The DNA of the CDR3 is TGCGCCAGCAGCTCTCCGGGACTAGCGGGAAAGGAGCAGTACTTC. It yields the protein CASSSPGLAGKEQYF.

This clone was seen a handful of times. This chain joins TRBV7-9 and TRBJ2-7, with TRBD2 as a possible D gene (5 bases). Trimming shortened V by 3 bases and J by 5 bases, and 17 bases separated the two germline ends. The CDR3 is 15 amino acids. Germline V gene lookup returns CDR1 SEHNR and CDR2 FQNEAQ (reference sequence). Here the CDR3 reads CASSLLAALGDEQYF. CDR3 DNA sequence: TGTGCCAGCAGCTTGTTGGCGGCCCTCGGGGACGAGCAGTACTTC.

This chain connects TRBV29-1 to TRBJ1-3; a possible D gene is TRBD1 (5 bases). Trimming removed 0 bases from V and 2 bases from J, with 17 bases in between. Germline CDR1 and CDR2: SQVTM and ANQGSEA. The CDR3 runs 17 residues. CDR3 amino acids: CSVEDRAGTLPGNTIYF. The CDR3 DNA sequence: TGCAGCGTTGAAGATCGAGCAGGGACTCTCCCTGGAAACACCATATATTTT.

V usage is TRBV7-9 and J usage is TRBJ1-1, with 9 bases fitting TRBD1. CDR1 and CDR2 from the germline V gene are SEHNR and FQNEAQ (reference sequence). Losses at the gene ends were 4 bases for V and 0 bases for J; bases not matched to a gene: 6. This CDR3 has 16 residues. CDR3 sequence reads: CASSWGTGLLNTEAFF. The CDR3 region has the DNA TGTGCCAGCAGCTGGGGGACAGGGTTGTTGAACACTGAAGCTTTCTTT. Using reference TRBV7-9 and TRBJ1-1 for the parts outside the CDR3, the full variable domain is DTGVSQNPRHKITKRGQNVTFRCDPISEHNRLYWYRQTLGQGPEFLTYFQNEAQLEKSRLLSDRFSAERPKGSFSTLEIQRTEQGDSAMYLCASSWGTGLLNTEAFFGQGTRLTVV.

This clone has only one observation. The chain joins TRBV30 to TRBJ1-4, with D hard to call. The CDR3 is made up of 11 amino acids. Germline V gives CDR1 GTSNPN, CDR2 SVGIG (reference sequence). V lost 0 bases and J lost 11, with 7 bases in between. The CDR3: CAWSVRGKLFF. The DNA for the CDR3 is TGTGCCTGGAGTGTACGAGGGAAACTGTTTTTT.

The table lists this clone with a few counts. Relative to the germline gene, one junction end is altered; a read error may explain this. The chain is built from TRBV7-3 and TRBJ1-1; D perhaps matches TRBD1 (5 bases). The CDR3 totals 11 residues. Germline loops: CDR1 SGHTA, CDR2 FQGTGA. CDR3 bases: TGTGCCAGCAGCTTAACCCCATGCGGGGCCTGG. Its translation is CASSLTPCGAW.

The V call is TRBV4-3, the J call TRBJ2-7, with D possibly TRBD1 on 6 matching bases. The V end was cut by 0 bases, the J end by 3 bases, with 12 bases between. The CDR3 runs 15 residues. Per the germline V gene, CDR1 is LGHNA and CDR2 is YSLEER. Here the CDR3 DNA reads TGCGCCAGCAGCCAAGATGGCAGGGGAAACTACGAGCAGTACTTC. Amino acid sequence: CASSQDGRGNYEQYF.

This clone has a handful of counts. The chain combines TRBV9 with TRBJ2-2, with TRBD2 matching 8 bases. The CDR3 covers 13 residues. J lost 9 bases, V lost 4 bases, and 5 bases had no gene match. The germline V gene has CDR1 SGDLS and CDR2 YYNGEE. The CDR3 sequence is CASSREGVRELFF. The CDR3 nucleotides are TGTGCCAGCAGCCGGGAGGGGGTCAGGGAGCTGTTTTTT.

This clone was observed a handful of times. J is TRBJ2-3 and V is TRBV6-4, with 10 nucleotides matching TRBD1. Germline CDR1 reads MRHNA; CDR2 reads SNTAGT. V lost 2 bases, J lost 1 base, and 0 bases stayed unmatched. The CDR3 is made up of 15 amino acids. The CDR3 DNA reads TGTGCCAGCAGTGACGGGACAGGGGGCACAGATACGCAGTATTTT. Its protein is CASSDGTGGTDTQYF.

The CDR3 reads CASGPRKGAEAFF. CDR3 coding DNA: TGTGCCAGCGGGCCAAGAAAGGGGGCTGAAGCTTTCTTT. This chain links TRBV25-1 with TRBJ1-1, with D possibly being TRBD1 (6 bases). Trimming pared 8 bases from V and 6 bases from J, leaving 16 bases between. Germline V gives CDR1 MGHDK, CDR2 SYGVNS. The CDR3 has 13 residues.